The sequence of this TCR beta chain was determined in a study of blood T cell repertoires in COVID-19. Overall study: Italy, Spain and the United States were the sources of the convalescent and acute COVID-19 samples. In each case, the material was cDNA or gDNA derived from T cells, B-cell-depleted T cells, or PBMCs.

The authors' processing: Amplifying reference gene primers gave estimates of nucleated cell counts. Generated by immunoSEQ multiplex PCR, the TCRdb table keeps only in-frame clones and is missing some. That table supplies the V and J calls and clone size; D and trimming were determined from the DNA. The sample lists 170,000 or so clones, roughly 84% seen once, with 12% to 15% in the top ten. The TCR was taken from a man between 18 and 29 years old with active or convalescent COVID-19. The sequencing sample was made of peripheral blood.

CDR3 bases: TGTGCCAGCAGCCAAGGACGAGGGACAGGCACCATATATTTT. It codes for CASSQGRGTGTIYF. This chain connects TRBV14 to TRBJ1-3; 8 nucleotides agree with TRBD1. The V and J ends lost 1 base and 9 bases, in that order; junction bases with no gene match: 5. Germline V gene data show CDR1 as SGHDN and CDR2 as FVKESK. CDR3 size: 14 residues.